Listed below are T cell receptor beta chains from one sample, sequenced in a study of blood T cells in healthy people across ages. Each CDR3 protein is one row after TCRdb ran MiXCR on the 5' RACE reads. The profile shows 1.8 million or so distinct CDR3 sequences, around 42% of them singletons. The sequencing sample was made of blood. These receptor sequences come from a human donor in good health. The CDR3 runs from the conserved cysteine through the conserved F or W. Each record gives: D gene, J gene, V gene, clone size, CDR3 DNA, CDR3 protein. D genes are given only for firm matches. A clone size is listed for some rows: how often the clone was seen (once, few, many), or a class if it is expanded.

>NA|TRBJ1-2|TRBV6-1|NA
TGTGCCAGCAGTGAAGCGACACTTACTAACTATGGCTACACCTTC
CASSEATLTNYGYTF
>NA|TRBJ2-1|TRBV28|NA
TGTGCCAGCAGTTTTTGGGGGTCGCACAATGAGCAGTTCTTC
CASSFWGSHNEQFF
>TRBD2|TRBJ2-5|TRBV5-4|NA
TGTGCCGGCAGCTCGGGGGGGCGGCAAGAGACCCAGTACTTC
CAGSSGGRQETQYF
>NA|TRBJ1-6|TRBV7-9|NA
TGTGCCAGCTCGGGACAACTGAACTCACCCCTCCACTTT
CASSGQLNSPLHF
>TRBD2|TRBJ2-7|TRBV11-2|few
TGTGCCAGCAGCTCCTGGACTAGCGGGGAATACGAGCAGTACTTC
CASSSWTSGEYEQYF
>NA|TRBJ2-7|TRBV29-1|NA
TGCAGCGTTGAAGAGGACGGAGAGCTCTCCTACGAGCAGTACTTC
CSVEEDGELSYEQYF
>NA|TRBJ2-7|TRBV18|NA
TGTGCCAGCTCCCAGTACGGGGGGCTGGAAGAGCAGTACTTC
CASSQYGGLEEQYF
>NA|TRBJ1-5|TRBV19|few
TGTGCCAGTAGTGGGTCCAGCCATCAGCCCCAGCATTTT
CASSGSSHQPQHF
>TRBD1|TRBJ2-5|TRBV10-3|few
TGTGCCATCAGTCCGACAGGGATCCAAGAGACCCAGTACTTC
CAISPTGIQETQYF
>NA|TRBJ2-5|TRBV7-7|NA
TGTGCTAGCAGCTTGGGGTCTTCGGAGACCCAGTACTTC
CASSLGSSETQYF
>TRBD2|TRBJ2-7|TRBV4-2|NA
TGTGCCAGCAGCCAAGAACAAGCGGGGGGGCCCTACGTGCAGTACTTC
CASSQEQAGGPYVQYF
>NA|TRBJ2-2|TRBV7-9|many
TGTGCCAGCAGCCCCGAGCAGGGCCCCGGGGAGCTGTTTTTT
CASSPEQGPGELFF
>TRBD1|TRBJ1-4|TRBV3-1|once
TGTGCCAGCAGCCAAGAGTATCGCTGGACAGGGGTGGAAGCTAATGAAAAACTGTTTTTT
CASSQEYRWTGVEANEKLFF
>NA|TRBJ2-6|TRBV9|NA
TGTGCCAGCAGCGCCTCTAATGGGGCCAACGTCCTGACTTTC
CASSASNGANVLTF
>NA|TRBJ1-3|TRBV3-1|once
TGTGCCAGCAGCCCGGATAGGAACTCTGGAAACACCATATATTTT
CASSPDRNSGNTIYF
>TRBD1|TRBJ2-3|TRBV5-1|few
TGCGCCAGCAGCTTGGACCCGGGACAGTCACAGTATTTT
CASSLDPGQSQYF
>TRBD1|TRBJ2-7|TRBV6-5|NA
TGTGCCAGCAGGGGGGACAGAGAATCTTACGAGCAGTACTTC
CASRGDRESYEQYF
>NA|TRBJ2-1|TRBV20-1|few
TGCAGTGCTAGTGGACCCCGCGACAATGAGCAGTTCTTC
CSASGPRDNEQFF
>TRBD1|TRBJ2-6|TRBV4-2|NA
TGTGCCAGCAGCCAGCCGGGACAGGGTTTCTCTGGGGCCAACGTCCTGACTTTC
CASSQPGQGFSGANVLTF
>NA|TRBJ1-2|TRBV15|NA
TGTGCCACCAGCAGAGGAGGGACACTCAAGCTAGATGGCTACACCTTC
CATSRGGTLKLDGYTF
>NA|TRBJ1-5|TRBV4-3|NA
TGCGCCAGCAGCACCCTTGACCCGGCAGGGGCCCCTAATCAGCCCCAGCATTTT
CASSTLDPAGAPNQPQHF
>NA|TRBJ2-7|TRBV20-1|few
TGCAGTCGCCTTGACAGGAAGGACGAGCAGTACTTC
CSRLDRKDEQYF
>NA|TRBJ2-6|TRBV3-1|once
TGTGCCAGCAGCCAAGATCTATGTGGCAGAACTGGGGCCAACGTCCTGACTTTC
CASSQDLCGRTGANVLTF
>TRBD1|TRBJ2-2|TRBV5-5|NA
TGTGCCAGCAGCATAGGGACAGAGTTATCCGTGACCGGGGAGCTGTTTTTT
CASSIGTELSVTGELFF
>NA|TRBJ2-3|TRBV7-2|NA
TGTGCCAGCAGCTTCGACAGCCTCACAGATACGCAGTATTTT
CASSFDSLTDTQYF
>NA|TRBJ2-7|TRBV7-2|few
TGTGCCAGCAGCTTTATGAGGCAGCAGGGTTCGGACGAGCAGTACTTC
CASSFMRQQGSDEQYF
>TRBD1|TRBJ1-5|TRBV29-1|NA
TGCAGCGCCGGACAGGGGTTGGATCAGCCCCAGCATTTT
CSAGQGLDQPQHF